This T cell receptor beta chain is from a study of a mutant IDH1 vaccine in newly diagnosed glioma. Overall study context: Receipt of radiotherapy, temozolomide, or both preceded the study, and most received both. Findings and limits, study-wide: Immune responses induced by the vaccine were seen in around 92% of patients, spanning multiple MHC alleles. Among top peripheral T cell clonotypes, changes seemed unrelated to pseudoprogression.

Assay used: immunoSEQ multiplex PCR; TCRdb lists only in-frame clones, some missing. The sample carries roughly 19,000 clones, around 85% recorded once. CDR1 and CDR2 from the germline V gene are LNHDA and SQIVND (reference sequence). The CDR3 has 14 amino acids. V gave up 1 base and J gave up 4 bases, with 10 bases separating them. As regards this clone: The antigen is undetermined.

Time point given: baseline, week 1 (first vaccination visit). As for treatment: pre-vaccination baseline after standard-of-care therapy. Patients carried new grade 3 or 4 IDH1-mutant astrocytomas lacking nuclear ATRX. The rearrangement links TRBV19 to TRBJ1-2; D not resolved. The sequence came from a middle-aged man with glioma. The sequences come from PBMCs, collected from a glioma patient treated with radiotherapy, temozolomide or both. CDR3 region: CASSIGRTFYGYTF. The DNA for the CDR3 is TGTGCCAGTAGTATAGGGCGGACCTTCTATGGCTACACCTTC.